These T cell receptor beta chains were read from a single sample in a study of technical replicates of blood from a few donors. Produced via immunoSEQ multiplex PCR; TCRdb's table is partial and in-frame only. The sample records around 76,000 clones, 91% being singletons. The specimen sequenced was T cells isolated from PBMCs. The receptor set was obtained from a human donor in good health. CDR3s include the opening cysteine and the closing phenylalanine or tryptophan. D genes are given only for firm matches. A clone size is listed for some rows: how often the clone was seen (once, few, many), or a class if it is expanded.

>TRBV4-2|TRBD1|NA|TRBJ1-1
TGTGCCAGCAGCCAAGATTACAGGGGGTACGAAGCTTTCTTT
CASSQDYRGYEAFF
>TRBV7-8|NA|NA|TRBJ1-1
TGTGCCCTGGGTGCGGAACTGAACACTGAAGCTTTCTTT
CALGAELNTEAFF
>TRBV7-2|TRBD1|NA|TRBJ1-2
TGTGCCAGCAGCTTCTCAGGGGGCAAAGGCTATGGCTACACCTTC
CASSFSGGKGYGYTF
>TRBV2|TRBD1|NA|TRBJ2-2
TGTGCCAGCATGGACAGGGGGGGAAACACCGGGGAGCTGTTTTTT
CASMDRGGNTGELFF
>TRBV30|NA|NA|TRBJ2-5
TGTGCCTGGAGCGAGGGAGAGACCCAGTACTTC
CAWSEGETQYF
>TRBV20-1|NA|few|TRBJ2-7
TGCAGTGGGCTAGGGGCCTACGAGCAGTACTTC
CSGLGAYEQYF
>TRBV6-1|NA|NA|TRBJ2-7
TGTGCCACCTCCACTTCTACAAAGCGGCCTTACGAGCAGTACTTC
CATSTSTKRPYEQYF
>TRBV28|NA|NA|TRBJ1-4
TGTGCCAGCAGTTCCCAAGGGGGAGATGATGAAAAACTGTTTTTT
CASSSQGGDDEKLFF
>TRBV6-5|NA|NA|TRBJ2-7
TGTGCCAGCAGTTACTCGGTCCATCCAGGGCACGAGCAGTACTTC
CASSYSVHPGHEQYF
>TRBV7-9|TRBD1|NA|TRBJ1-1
TGTGCCACCCTTTCTAGACAGGGATCTGAAGCTTTCTTT
CATLSRQGSEAFF
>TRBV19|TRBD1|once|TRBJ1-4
TGTGCCAGTAGCAGACCGGGACAGGGGGCAACTAATGAAAAACTGTTTTTT
CASSRPGQGATNEKLFF
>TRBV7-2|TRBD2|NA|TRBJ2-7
TGTGCCAGCAGCCTCCGGGACTACAGCCGCGAGCAGTACTTC
CASSLRDYSREQYF
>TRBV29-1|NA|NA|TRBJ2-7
TGCAGCGTTGCGACAGGCTCCTACGAGCAGTACTTC
CSVATGSYEQYF
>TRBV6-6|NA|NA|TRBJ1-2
TGTGCCAGCAGTTACGATCAGTCCTATGGCTACACCTTC
CASSYDQSYGYTF
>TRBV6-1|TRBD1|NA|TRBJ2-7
TGTGCCAGCAGTTCCCGGGACAGAGCGTACTACGAGCAGTACTTC
CASSSRDRAYYEQYF
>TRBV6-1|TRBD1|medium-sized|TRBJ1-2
TGTGCCAGCAGAAAGCCAGGGGGTTCCTATGGCTACACCTTC
CASRKPGGSYGYTF